The present T cell receptor (beta chain) was sequenced within a study of Ad26.COV2.S vaccination and SARS-CoV-2 variants. CDR1 and CDR2 from the germline V gene are MNHEY and SVGEGT. The CDR3 totals 14 residues. V lost 6 bases and J 1 base, leaving 13 bases between the germline ends. TCRdb's copy holds only in-frame clones and misses some; the assay was immunoSEQ multiplex PCR. The table has hundreds of thousands of clones, roughly 91% seen once. Sample treatment: some 19 received Ad26.COV2.S at low or high dose, single or two shots; roughly five received placebo; per-sample allocation not given. The samples date from day 63 after the first vaccine or placebo injection. Within Boston, the person who donated was an adult of 18-55 years.

This TCR was recovered from a person between 18 and 60 years old who received the Ad26.COV2.S COVID-19 vaccine or a placebo. The chain uses TRBV6-2 or TRBV6-3 and TRBJ2-7; D might be TRBD2 (6 bases). The sequencing here drew on peripheral blood, taken in a trial of Ad26.COV2.S vaccine versus placebo. CDR3 protein: CASSLPSVSYEQYF. The CDR3 DNA reads TGTGCCAGCAGCCTTCCTAGCGTATCCTACGAGCAGTACTTC.